This entry is about one TCR beta chain. The entry originates in a study of blood T cell repertoires in COVID-19. Generated by immunoSEQ multiplex PCR, the TCRdb table keeps only in-frame clones and is missing some. This sample yields fewer than 250,000 clones, of which under 85% are seen a single time; more than 5.5% belongs to the top ten. The sequenced sample was peripheral blood. The source is a human donor in a cohort sampled during active COVID-19.

Written as DNA, the CDR3 is TGTGCCAGCAGTTTCGAGAGCACAGATACGCAGTATTTT. This codes for CASSFESTDTQYF. V gene TRBV28 combines with J gene TRBJ2-3; D is unclear. Trimming stripped 3 bases from V and 0 bases from J, with 4 bases between. The germline gives CDR1 MDHEN, CDR2 SYDVKM. CDR3 size: 13 residues.